This TCR beta chain was obtained from a study of T cell responses to AZD1222 COVID-19 vaccine. Study results and caveats: Increases in Spike-specific TCR breadth and depth were seen after two AZD1222 doses. Researchers took repertoire samples only after the peak T cell response had come. Clonal diversity was possibly underestimated, and the donors were mostly white British, with more females. Regions 160-218 and 743-854 dominated among vaccine-associated CD4 TCRs spanning spike.

Remarks on this clone: What it binds is unknown.

V lost 4 bases, J lost 0 bases, and 16 bases lay in between. The CDR3 extends over 16 amino acids. Germline-derived CDR1 and CDR2 are SGHNT and YYREEE (reference sequence). Generated by immunoSEQ multiplex PCR, the TCRdb table keeps only in-frame clones and is missing some. The table lists about 170,000 clones, around nine tenths of them singletons. The specimen comprised peripheral blood, sampled on day 0 of AZD1222 vaccination. The receptor was isolated from an adult in good health. The chain uses TRBV5-4 and TRBJ1-1; D might be TRBD1 (6 bases). The CDR3 is CASSGEGGYMNTEAFF. For the CDR3, the DNA is TGTGCCAGCAGCGGGGAGGGGGGATACATGAACACTGAAGCTTTCTTT.